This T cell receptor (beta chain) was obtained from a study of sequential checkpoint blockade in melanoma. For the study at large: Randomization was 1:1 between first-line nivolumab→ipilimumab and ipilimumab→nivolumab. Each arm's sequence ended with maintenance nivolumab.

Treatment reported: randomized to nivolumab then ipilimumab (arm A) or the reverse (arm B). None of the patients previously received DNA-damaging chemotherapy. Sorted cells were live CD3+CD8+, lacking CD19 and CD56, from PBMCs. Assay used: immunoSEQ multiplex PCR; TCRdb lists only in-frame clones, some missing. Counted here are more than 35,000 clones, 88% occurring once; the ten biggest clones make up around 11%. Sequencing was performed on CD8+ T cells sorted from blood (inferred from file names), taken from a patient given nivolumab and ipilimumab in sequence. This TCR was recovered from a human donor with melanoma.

CDR3 DNA: TGTGCCAGCAGCCGGACTTGGGGGGATGAGAACACTGAAGCTTTCTTT. This encodes CASSRTWGDENTEAFF. The genes are TRBV7-8 and TRBJ1-1; D may be TRBD1 (5 bases). CDR3 length equals 16 residues. CDR1 and CDR2 (germline): SGHVS, FQNEAQ. Deletions cut 5 bases from V and 1 base from J, with 17 bases between.